A selection of T cell receptor beta chains follows, all from one sample in a study of cytomegalovirus exposure and HLA in healthy donors. The table came from immunoSEQ multiplex PCR; TCRdb's copy has only in-frame clones and leaves some out. The table shows 160,000 or so clones, with about 89% occurring only once. Material for sequencing was PBMCs. These receptors came from a man aged 18 to 35 in good health and CMV-seropositive. Each CDR3 is given with its conserved first and last residue. D genes are given only for firm matches. Clone size is stated in some rows and not others, as once, few, many or a class when expanded.

abundance,v_gene,d_gene,j_gene,CDR3aa,CDR3nt
once,TRBV6-5,-,TRBJ2-1,CASSVEKGGHEQFF,TGTGCCAGCAGCGTCGAAAAGGGGGGGCATGAGCAGTTCTTC
-,TRBV2,-,TRBJ1-1,CASSNRWDTEAFF,TGTGCCAGCAGCAACAGGTGGGATACTGAAGCTTTCTTT
-,TRBV18,TRBD1,TRBJ1-5,CASSPTGQGNQPQHF,TGTGCCAGCTCACCCACAGGACAGGGGAATCAGCCCCAGCATTTT
-,TRBV27,TRBD1,TRBJ2-3,CASSHRTGADTQYF,TGTGCCAGCAGTCACCGGACAGGAGCAGATACGCAGTATTTT
once,TRBV6-5,TRBD2,TRBJ2-7,CASSKLAGYYEQYF,TGTGCCAGCAGTAAACTAGCGGGGTATTACGAGCAGTACTTC
-,TRBV18,-,TRBJ1-4,CASSPRLVEKLFF,TGTGCCAGCTCACCTCGTCTCGTTGAAAAACTGTTTTTT
-,TRBV7-3,-,TRBJ2-5,CASSMTIQETQYF,TGTGCCAGCAGCATGACTATTCAAGAGACCCAGTACTTC
few,TRBV28,TRBD1,TRBJ1-1,CASRRTGGTEAFF,TGTGCCAGCAGGAGGACAGGGGGCACTGAAGCTTTCTTT
-,TRBV5-8,-,TRBJ2-7,CASSLAPGGTYEQYF,TGTGCCAGCAGCTTAGCCCCAGGGGGGACCTACGAGCAGTACTTC
-,TRBV6-5,TRBD1,TRBJ2-7,CASSYRRQGIYEQYF,TGTGCCAGCAGTTATCGGAGACAGGGAATCTACGAGCAGTACTTC
-,TRBV7-6,TRBD1,TRBJ1-1,CASSRQGNGVNTEAFF,TGTGCCAGCAGCCGACAGGGGAATGGGGTGAACACTGAAGCTTTCTTT
-,TRBV11-2,-,TRBJ1-2,CASSFQGSNGYTF,TGTGCCAGCAGTTTTCAGGGGAGCAATGGCTACACCTTC
-,TRBV9,-,TRBJ1-1,CASSRGAVNTEAFF,TGTGCCAGCTCCCGGGGGGCGGTTAACACTGAAGCTTTCTTT
-,TRBV13,TRBD1,TRBJ1-4,CASSTPTGGEKLFF,TGTGCCAGCAGCACCCCGACAGGGGGTGAAAAACTGTTTTTT
-,TRBV27,TRBD2,TRBJ2-7,CAAGAVVNEQYF,TGTGCCGCGGGAGCTGTAGTAAACGAGCAGTACTTC
-,TRBV28,-,TRBJ2-1,CASSLARRNPNEQFF,TGTGCCAGCAGTTTGGCTAGGAGAAACCCTAATGAGCAGTTCTTC
-,TRBV2,TRBD1,TRBJ2-2,CASLGQYTGELFF,TGTGCCAGCTTGGGACAGTACACCGGGGAGCTGTTTTTT
once,TRBV19,-,TRBJ1-2,CAKTENGYTF,TGTGCCAAGACAGAAAATGGCTACACCTTC
-,TRBV7-2,TRBD2,TRBJ2-1,CASSLGSGTSGIQFF,TGTGCCAGCAGCTTGGGCTCCGGGACTAGCGGAATACAGTTCTTC
-,TRBV11-2,-,TRBJ2-5,CASSLNTQETQYF,TGTGCCAGCAGCTTAAATACACAAGAGACCCAGTACTTC
-,TRBV11-2,-,TRBJ2-1,CASSLEGWGRNEQFF,TGTGCCAGCAGCTTAGAGGGTTGGGGGAGGAATGAGCAGTTCTTC
-,TRBV6-5,-,TRBJ1-1,CASRPAGNTEAFF,TGTGCCAGCAGACCCGCAGGGAACACTGAAGCTTTCTTT
-,TRBV4-1,-,TRBJ1-1,CASSQFPGGTEAFF,TGCGCCAGCAGCCAATTTCCGGGGGGCACTGAAGCTTTCTTT
once,TRBV7-9,-,TRBJ1-1,CASSLGGRTEAFF,TGTGCCAGCAGCTTGGGGGGACGCACTGAAGCTTTCTTT
-,TRBV2,-,TRBJ1-2,CARKEALVNYGYTF,TGTGCCCGCAAGGAGGCCCTAGTTAACTATGGCTACACCTTC
many,TRBV5-6,-,TRBJ2-1,CASSWATVNEQFF,TGTGCCAGCAGCTGGGCAACAGTAAATGAGCAGTTCTTC
few,TRBV5-1,-,TRBJ1-1,CASNRAGQNTEAFF,TGCGCCAGCAACAGAGCCGGACAGAACACTGAAGCTTTCTTT
-,TRBV7-2,-,TRBJ2-3,CASSSGAGGTDTQYF,TGTGCCAGCAGCTCGGGGGCAGGGGGAACAGATACGCAGTATTTT
-,TRBV5-1,TRBD2,TRBJ2-5,CASSLRRASGKETQYF,TGCGCCAGCAGCTTACGACGGGCTAGCGGGAAAGAGACCCAGTACTTC
-,TRBV5-1,TRBD2,TRBJ2-5,CASSSQTSGSKETQYF,TGCGCCAGCAGCTCACAGACTAGCGGGAGCAAAGAGACCCAGTACTTC
few,TRBV6-5,TRBD1,TRBJ2-7,CASSLNSGQGYEQYF,TGTGCCAGCAGCTTAAACTCTGGACAGGGCTACGAGCAGTACTTC
-,TRBV7-8,TRBD1,TRBJ1-5,CASSLRQGAGQPQHF,TGTGCCAGCAGCTTGAGACAGGGGGCGGGACAGCCCCAGCATTTT
-,TRBV28,-,TRBJ1-4,CAATGRHEKLFF,TGTGCCGCTACAGGACGGCATGAAAAACTGTTTTTT
-,TRBV5-8,-,TRBJ1-1,CASSLGGFGTEAFF,TGTGCCAGCAGCTTGGGAGGTTTCGGCACTGAAGCTTTCTTT
few,TRBV5-1,TRBD2,TRBJ2-5,CASSLAGGTQTQYF,TGCGCCAGCAGTCTAGCGGGAGGGACGCAGACCCAGTACTTC
-,TRBV11-1,-,TRBJ2-7,CASSLGPGPGDEQYF,TGTGCCAGCAGCTTAGGTCCAGGGCCGGGGGACGAGCAGTACTTC
few,TRBV28,-,TRBJ1-2,CASSLGGYGYTF,TGTGCCAGCAGTTTGGGGGGTTATGGCTACACCTTC
-,TRBV5-1,-,TRBJ1-2,CASSSDSGAPYGYTF,TGCGCCAGCAGCTCCGATTCAGGGGCCCCCTATGGCTACACCTTC
-,TRBV18,TRBD2,TRBJ2-7,CASSPPLGGTSGRPHYEQYF,TGTGCCAGCTCTCCGCCTCTAGGGGGGACTAGCGGGAGGCCTCACTACGAGCAGTACTTC
-,TRBV9,-,TRBJ2-1,CASKPGRVF,TGTGCCAGCAAGCCAGGCCGAGTCTTC
-,TRBV12-5,-,TRBJ2-3,CASGLAAGRLYF,TGTGCTAGTGGTCTGGCGGCGGGGAGATTGTATTTT
-,TRBV7-9,-,TRBJ2-7,CASSLLTAGPLGYEQYF,TGTGCCAGCAGCCTCCTTACCGCGGGTCCTCTAGGCTACGAGCAGTACTTC
-,TRBV4-1,TRBD2,TRBJ2-1,CASSRLRASGRGMDNEQFF,TGCGCCAGCAGCCGTTTAAGGGCTAGCGGGAGGGGCATGGACAATGAGCAGTTCTTC
once,TRBV29-1,TRBD2,TRBJ2-7,CSVGGTSGSFTYEQYF,TGCAGCGTTGGGGGGACTAGCGGGAGTTTTACCTACGAGCAGTACTTC
-,TRBV6-5,-,TRBJ1-1,CASIPGHRNTEAFF,TGTGCCAGCATTCCGGGACACCGGAACACTGAAGCTTTCTTT
once,TRBV4-3,TRBD1,TRBJ1-1,CASSPNGGGGEAFF,TGCGCCAGCAGCCCCAACGGCGGAGGGGGCGAAGCTTTCTTT
-,TRBV5-1,-,TRBJ2-3,CASSLSQRGTDTQYF,TGCGCCAGCAGCTTGAGTCAGCGGGGCACAGATACGCAGTATTTT
-,TRBV11-3,TRBD2,TRBJ2-7,CASSLGHGGNYEQYF,TGTGCCAGCAGCTTAGGGCACGGGGGGAACTACGAGCAGTACTTC
-,TRBV28,-,TRBJ2-1,CASSWGALNEQFF,TGTGCCAGCAGTTGGGGAGCTCTCAATGAGCAGTTCTTC
-,TRBV4-1,-,TRBJ2-7,CASSLTGQTYEQYF,TGCGCCAGCAGCTTGACCGGACAGACCTACGAGCAGTACTTC
-,TRBV13,-,TRBJ1-2,CASSRSPVGGAYYGYTF,TGTGCCAGCAGCCGGTCGCCCGTAGGGGGGGCTTACTATGGCTACACCTTC